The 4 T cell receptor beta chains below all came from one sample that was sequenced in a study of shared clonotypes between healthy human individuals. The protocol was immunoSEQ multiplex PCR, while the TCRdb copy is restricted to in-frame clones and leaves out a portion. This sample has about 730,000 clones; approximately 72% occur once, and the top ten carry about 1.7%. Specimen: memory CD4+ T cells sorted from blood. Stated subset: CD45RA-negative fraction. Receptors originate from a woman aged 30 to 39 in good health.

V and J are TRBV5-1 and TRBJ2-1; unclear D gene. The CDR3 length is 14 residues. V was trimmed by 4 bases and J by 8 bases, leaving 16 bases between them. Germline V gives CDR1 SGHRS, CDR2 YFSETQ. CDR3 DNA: TGCGCCAGCAGCAACTCAGGCTTGGTCCATGAGCAGTTCTTC. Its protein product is CASSNSGLVHEQFF. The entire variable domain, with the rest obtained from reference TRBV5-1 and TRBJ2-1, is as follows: KAGVTQTPRYLIKTRGQQVTLSCSPISGHRSVSWYQQTPGQGLQFLFEYFSETQRNKGNFPGRFSGRQFSNSRSEMNVSTLELGDSALYLCASSNSGLVHEQFFGPGTRLTVL.

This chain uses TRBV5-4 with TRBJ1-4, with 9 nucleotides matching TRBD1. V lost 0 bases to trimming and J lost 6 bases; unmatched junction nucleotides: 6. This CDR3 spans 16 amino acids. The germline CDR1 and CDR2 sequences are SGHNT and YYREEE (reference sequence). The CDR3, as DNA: TGTGCCAGCAGCTTGGTGAGACAGGGGGGAGATGAAAAACTGTTTTTT. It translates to CASSLVRQGGDEKLFF.

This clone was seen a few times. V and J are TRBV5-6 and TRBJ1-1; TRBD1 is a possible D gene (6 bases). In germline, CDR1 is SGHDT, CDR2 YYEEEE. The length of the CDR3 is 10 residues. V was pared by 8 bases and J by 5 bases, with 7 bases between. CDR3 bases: TGTGCCAGAGGGGGGACTGAAGCTTTCTTT. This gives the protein CARGGTEAFF.

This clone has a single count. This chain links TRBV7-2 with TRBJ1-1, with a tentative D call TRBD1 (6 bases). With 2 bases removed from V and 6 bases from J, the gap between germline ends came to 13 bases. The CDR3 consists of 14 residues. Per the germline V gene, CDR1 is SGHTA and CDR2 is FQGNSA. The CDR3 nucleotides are TGTGCCAGCAGCTTAACGGGGGCGGTGTCTGAAGCTTTCTTT. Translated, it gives CASSLTGAVSEAFF.